The rows below give T cell receptor beta chains drawn from one sample of a study of CD4 T cells in relation to SARS-CoV-2 and coronaviruses. Their antigen targets remain unknown. Libraries were prepared by immunoSEQ multiplex PCR; TCRdb keeps only in-frame clonotypes and omits some of them. The table lists 20,000 to 25,000 clones, around three quarters of them singletons. The sample comprised CD4+ T cells from PBMCs, cultured in vitro. Receptors were obtained from a human donor in good health. Each CDR3 is given without its conserved first and last residue. Only part of the rows carry a size: once, few, many, or a class if the clone is expanded.

v_gene: TRBV28; abundance: few; CDR3aa: ASSFLGLAGTGELF
v_gene: TRBV6-6; abundance: -; CDR3aa: ASSVPGQVQETQY
v_gene: TRBV24-1; abundance: once; CDR3aa: ATSVGSSHNSPLH
v_gene: TRBV5-6; abundance: -; CDR3aa: ASSLGGRSYGYT
v_gene: TRBV5-1; abundance: -; CDR3aa: ANELGPMYGYT
v_gene: TRBV18; abundance: -; CDR3aa: ASSPTLNTEAF
v_gene: TRBV29-1; abundance: -; CDR3aa: SVPGDGFKQSKNIQY
v_gene: TRBV7-3; abundance: -; CDR3aa: ASSFIPNTGELF
v_gene: TRBV7-2; abundance: once; CDR3aa: ASSLAGTDEKLF
v_gene: TRBV5-4; abundance: few; CDR3aa: ASSSGTGVETQY
v_gene: TRBV5-1; abundance: -; CDR3aa: ASSWDGKNIQY
v_gene: TRBV19; abundance: once; CDR3aa: ASISSRAGGIGGYT
v_gene: TRBV11-2; abundance: -; CDR3aa: ASSLDRQPTIEQF
v_gene: TRBV18; abundance: -; CDR3aa: ASSPGAGVSNEQF
v_gene: TRBV6-4; abundance: once; CDR3aa: ASSPTPGAKRGEQF
v_gene: TRBV19; abundance: -; CDR3aa: ASSMRRTYEQY
v_gene: TRBV7-2; abundance: -; CDR3aa: ASSGGAGGGRENIQY
v_gene: TRBV27; abundance: -; CDR3aa: ASSYGSRGRPTGELF
v_gene: TRBV5-4; abundance: -; CDR3aa: ASSLGGSNQPQH
v_gene: TRBV5-5; abundance: -; CDR3aa: ASSGDSIVETQY
v_gene: TRBV5-1; abundance: -; CDR3aa: ASSSGQLQETQY
v_gene: TRBV18; abundance: -; CDR3aa: ASSPNQGLASDTQY
v_gene: TRBV27; abundance: -; CDR3aa: ASSLTSLAKNIQY
v_gene: TRBV4-1; abundance: once; CDR3aa: ASSQPGPNSPLH
v_gene: TRBV7-9; abundance: -; CDR3aa: ASSLVNQPQH
v_gene: TRBV18; abundance: -; CDR3aa: ASSHDSASSYEQY
v_gene: TRBV5-1; abundance: -; CDR3aa: ASSPGVQVQY
v_gene: TRBV30; abundance: -; CDR3aa: AWGGGGQPQH
v_gene: TRBV10-3; abundance: few; CDR3aa: AISGGEGTQPQH
v_gene: TRBV5-1; abundance: few; CDR3aa: ASSPWGDQPQH
v_gene: TRBV19; abundance: -; CDR3aa: ASSATGNYGYT
v_gene: TRBV5-6; abundance: -; CDR3aa: ASSETTTYEQY
v_gene: TRBV5-1; abundance: once; CDR3aa: ASSLGAHSGNTIY
v_gene: TRBV11-3; abundance: medium-sized; CDR3aa: ASSLDPSGQGLGEQF
v_gene: TRBV7-2; abundance: -; CDR3aa: ASSLGGVGGNQETQY
v_gene: TRBV25-1; abundance: -; CDR3aa: ASSAWTGIEETQY
v_gene: TRBV5-1; abundance: -; CDR3aa: ASSSQTGENIQY
v_gene: TRBV29-1; abundance: once; CDR3aa: SVGVNYGYT
v_gene: TRBV9; abundance: once; CDR3aa: ASSLTGGDGANVLT
v_gene: TRBV18; abundance: -; CDR3aa: ASSPRTSGGGETQY
v_gene: TRBV3-1/TRBV3-2; abundance: -; CDR3aa: ASSQDSTKNSPQQRVAGAYEQY
v_gene: TRBV5-8; abundance: -; CDR3aa: ATKRTGTGSPLH
v_gene: TRBV5-1; abundance: -; CDR3aa: ASRRGMGPETQY
v_gene: TRBV7-2; abundance: -; CDR3aa: ASSLSQGVRNEQF
v_gene: TRBV27; abundance: -; CDR3aa: ASSSGQGSQPQH
v_gene: TRBV5-1; abundance: few; CDR3aa: ASSDLTSGTTGELF
v_gene: TRBV12-2; abundance: -; CDR3aa: ASRRGQTYEQY
v_gene: TRBV7-2; abundance: -; CDR3aa: ASSLVGTVPNEKLF
v_gene: TRBV29-1; abundance: -; CDR3aa: SVADYQETQY
v_gene: TRBV19; abundance: -; CDR3aa: ASAGGRNTGELF
v_gene: TRBV3-1/TRBV3-2; abundance: -; CDR3aa: ASSQGWGGPANEQF